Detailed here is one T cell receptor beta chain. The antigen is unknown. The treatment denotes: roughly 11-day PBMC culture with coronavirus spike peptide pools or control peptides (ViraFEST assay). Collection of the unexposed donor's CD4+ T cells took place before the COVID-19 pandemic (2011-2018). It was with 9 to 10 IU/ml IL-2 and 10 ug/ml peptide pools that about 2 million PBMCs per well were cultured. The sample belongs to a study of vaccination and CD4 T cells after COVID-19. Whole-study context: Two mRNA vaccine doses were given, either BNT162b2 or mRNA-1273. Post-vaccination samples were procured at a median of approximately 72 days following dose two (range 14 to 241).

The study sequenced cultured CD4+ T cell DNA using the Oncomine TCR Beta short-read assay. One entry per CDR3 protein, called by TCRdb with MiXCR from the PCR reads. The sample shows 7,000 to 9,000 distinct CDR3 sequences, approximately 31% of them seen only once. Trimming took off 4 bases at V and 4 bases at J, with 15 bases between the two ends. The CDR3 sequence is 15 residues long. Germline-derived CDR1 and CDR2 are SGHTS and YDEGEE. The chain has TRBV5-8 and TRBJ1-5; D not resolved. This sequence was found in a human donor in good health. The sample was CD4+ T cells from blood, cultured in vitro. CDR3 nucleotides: TGTGCCAGCAGCAAAACCGGCTCAGAGAATCAGCCCCAGCATTTT. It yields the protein CASSKTGSENQPQHF. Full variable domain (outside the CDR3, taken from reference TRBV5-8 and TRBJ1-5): EAGVTQSPTHLIKTRGQQATLRCSPISGHTSVYWYQQALGLGLQFLLWYDEGEERNRGNFPPRFSGRQFPNYSSELNVNALELEDSALYLCASSKTGSENQPQHFGDGTRLSIL.